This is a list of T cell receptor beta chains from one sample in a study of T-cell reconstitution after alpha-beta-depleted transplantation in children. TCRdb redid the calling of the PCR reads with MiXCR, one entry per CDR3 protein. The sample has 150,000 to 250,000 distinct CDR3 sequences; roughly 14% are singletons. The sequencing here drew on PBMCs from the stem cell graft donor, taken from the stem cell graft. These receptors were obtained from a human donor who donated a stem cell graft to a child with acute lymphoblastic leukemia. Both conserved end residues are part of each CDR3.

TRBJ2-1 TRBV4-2 CASSPGGGNSYNEQFF
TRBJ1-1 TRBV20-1 CSARQDEGEAFF
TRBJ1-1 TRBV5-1 CASSLVRVGEAFF
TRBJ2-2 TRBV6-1 CASSGGIRTGELFF
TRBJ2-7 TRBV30 CAWRGQGEEHEQYF
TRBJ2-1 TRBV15 CATSRKNYPTTDNEQFF
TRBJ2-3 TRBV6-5 CASSNLGDGDTQYF
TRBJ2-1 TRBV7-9 CASSPRTSMHEQFF
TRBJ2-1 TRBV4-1 CASSQDPGHNEQFF
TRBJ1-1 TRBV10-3 CAISVNDGGDTEAFF
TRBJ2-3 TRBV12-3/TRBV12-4 CASTRTGRTDTQYF
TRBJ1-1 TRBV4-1 CASSRTRTEQTEAFF
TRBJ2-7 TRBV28 CASSYGGSYEQYF
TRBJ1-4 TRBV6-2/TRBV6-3 CASSYSIWDTTNEKLFF
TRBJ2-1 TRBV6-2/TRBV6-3 CASSYGRGNNEQFF
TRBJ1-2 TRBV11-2 CASSLHGYTF
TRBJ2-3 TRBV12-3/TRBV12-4 CASTTAGVTDTQYF
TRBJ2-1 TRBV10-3 CAISEVGRLAGGSLYEQFF
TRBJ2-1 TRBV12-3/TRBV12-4 CASSQGLAGGPNEQFF
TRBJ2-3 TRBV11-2 CASSRTGTSGQRRDTQYF
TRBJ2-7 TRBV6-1 CASSLLAVRRNEQYF
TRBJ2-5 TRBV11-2 CASSRITGLAGRQETQYF
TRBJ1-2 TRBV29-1 CSVRSRRDRGDVGYTF
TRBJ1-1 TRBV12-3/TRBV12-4 CASRPGQPNTEAFF
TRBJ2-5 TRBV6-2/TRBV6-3 CASSYVNARETQYF
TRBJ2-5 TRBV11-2 CASSLIHQETQYF
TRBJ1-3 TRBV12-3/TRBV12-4 CASSRPGVGDTIYF
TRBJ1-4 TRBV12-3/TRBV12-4 CASSRGTGFEKLFF
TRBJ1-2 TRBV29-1 CSVSVQGPSSGYTF
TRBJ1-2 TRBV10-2 CASSEGRGPYGYTF
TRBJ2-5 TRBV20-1 CSASGPDGETQYF
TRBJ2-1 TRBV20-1 CSARDVMRTSGNEQFF
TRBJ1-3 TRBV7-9 CASSLDGQSSGNTIYF
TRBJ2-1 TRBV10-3 CAISGREKGKNEQFF
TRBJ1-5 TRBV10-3 CAISESVLTPNYSNQPQHF
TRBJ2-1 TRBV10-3 CAISESIAEQFF
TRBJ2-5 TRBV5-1 CASSFGQAQETQYF
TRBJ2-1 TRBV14 CASSQAWGQGGHNEQFF
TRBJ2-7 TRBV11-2 CASSLLTGNYEQYF
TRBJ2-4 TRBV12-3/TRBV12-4 CASSPRQTRLAKNIQYF
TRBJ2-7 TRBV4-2 CASSQESGASYEQYF
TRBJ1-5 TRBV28 CASRPGGGRVSQPQHF
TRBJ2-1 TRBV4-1 CASSQDTSGSYNEQFF
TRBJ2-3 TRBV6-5 CASSSRGAWGTDTQYF
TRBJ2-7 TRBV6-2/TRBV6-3 CASSRSGGRSYEQYF
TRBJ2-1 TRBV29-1 CSVEEDRYNEQFF
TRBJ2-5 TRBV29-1 CSVTRGETQYF
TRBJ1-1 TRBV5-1 CASSLDLPTAEAFF
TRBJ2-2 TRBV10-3 CAISELQGGTGELFF
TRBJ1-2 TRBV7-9 CASSPTYGYTF
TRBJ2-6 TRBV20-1 CSARAVRGSTGANVLTF
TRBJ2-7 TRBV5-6 CASSPRGETYYEQYF
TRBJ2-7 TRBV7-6 CASSLLGQGVSEQYF
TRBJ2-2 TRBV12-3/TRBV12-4 CASLRRQGGTGELFF
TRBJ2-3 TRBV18 CASSLRTDSTDTQYF
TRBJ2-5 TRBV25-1 CASSVTGVRKTQYF
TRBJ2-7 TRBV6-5 CASSSTGTDYEQYF
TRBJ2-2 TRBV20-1 CSARSTGTNTGELFF
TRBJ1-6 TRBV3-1 CASSQGTVGDSPLHF